This passage covers 32 T cell receptor beta chains from one sample sequenced in a study of blood T cell repertoires in COVID-19. Sequenced by immunoSEQ multiplex PCR; TCRdb stores in-frame clones only, minus some. Of approximately 170,000 clones listed, around nine tenths were seen once; the top ten hold roughly a sixth. The sample consisted of peripheral blood. Every receptor here comes from a man in his fifties or sixties with active or convalescent COVID-19.

The chain is built from TRBV11-2 and TRBJ2-1; D not resolved. Germline CDR1 SGHAT, CDR2 FQNNGV. V gave up 2 bases and J gave up 2 bases, with 4 bases separating them. The CDR3 has 13 residues. The CDR3 reads CASSLTAYNEQFF. In DNA form, the CDR3 reads TGTGCCAGCAGCTTAACTGCCTACAATGAGCAGTTCTTC.

The CDR3 DNA sequence: TGTGCCACCAGCATTCCCCGGGGACAGGGTCCTAATGAGCAGTTCTTC. The encoded protein is CATSIPRGQGPNEQFF. The J gene is TRBJ2-1, the V gene TRBV15; 9 bases fit TRBD1. With V trimmed by 4 bases and J by 7 bases, 11 bases remained unmatched. This CDR3 has 16 amino acids. Germline loops: CDR1 LNHNV, CDR2 YYDKDF (reference sequence).

This clone was seen a single time. The rearrangement links TRBV30 to TRBJ1-3; the D is unclear. The CDR3 is made up of 13 amino acids. The V and J ends lost 6 bases and 0 bases respectively, with 9 bases between them. From germline, CDR1 is GTSNPN and CDR2 SVGIG (reference sequence). The CDR3 DNA is TGTGCCTGCCACAGTGACTCTGGAAACACCATATATTTT. Translating gives CACHSDSGNTIYF.

The genes are TRBV7-2 and TRBJ2-2, with D uncertain. The V end lost 3 bases, the J end lost 8 bases, and 16 bases lay between the germline ends. This CDR3 spans 15 amino acids. The germline V gene has CDR1 SGHTA and CDR2 FQGNSA. CDR3 bases: TGTGCCAGCAGCTTTGCGGAGTTACGGTTTGGGGAGCTGTTTTTT. Its protein product is CASSFAELRFGELFF. The full variable domain, rest sourced from reference TRBV7-2 and TRBJ2-2, is GAGVSQSPSNKVTEKGKDVELRCDPISGHTALYWYRQSLGQGLEFLIYFQGNSAPDKSGLPSDRFSAERTGGSVSTLTIQRTQQEDSAVYLCASSFAELRFGELFFGEGSRLTVL.

In this sample, this clone turned up once. Here the CDR3 reads CASSSSGGDQPQHF. The CDR3 DNA is TGTGCCAGCAGTTCCTCGGGAGGGGATCAGCCCCAGCATTTT. The chain employs TRBV6-6 and TRBJ1-5; tentatively, D is TRBD1 (5 bases). CDR1 MNHNY and CDR2 SVGAGI come from the germline V gene (reference sequence). The germline V and J ends were trimmed by 4 bases and 5 bases, with 12 bases remaining between them. CDR3 size: 14 residues.

This chain links TRBV5-6 with TRBJ1-2; unclear D gene. V gave up 3 bases and J gave up 0 bases, with 6 bases separating them. The V gene's germline CDR1 is SGHDT and CDR2 YYEEEE. The CDR3 consists of 13 residues. The CDR3 loop reads CASSSGTNYGYTF. The CDR3 coding sequence is TGTGCCAGCAGCTCAGGCACTAACTATGGCTACACCTTC.

This clone was observed a few times. The chain employs TRBV29-1 and TRBJ1-2, with D hard to call. The CDR3 is 12 residues long. CDR1 is SQVTM, CDR2 ANQGSEA, per germline. V was trimmed by 7 bases and J by 9 bases, leaving 18 bases between them. CDR3 sequence reads: CSAGDGVARYTF. The CDR3 DNA is TGCAGCGCCGGAGACGGGGTTGCACGCTACACCTTC.

This chain uses TRBV3-1 (or the pseudogene TRBV3-2) with TRBJ1-2; TRBD1 aligns across 7 bases. Germline lookup yields CDR1 LGHDT and CDR2 YNNKEL (reference sequence). The CDR3 contains 12 residues. After removal of 2 bases from V and 7 bases from J, the junction contained 1 base not matched to a gene. The DNA for the CDR3 is TGTGCCAGCAGCCAACGGACAGGTGGCTACACCTTC. Translating it yields CASSQRTGGYTF.

The chain combines TRBV5-8 with TRBJ1-3, with unresolved D. CDR3 length: 13 residues. Germline CDR1 reads SGHTS; CDR2 reads YDEGEE. The V end was cut by 1 base, the J end by 2 bases, with 4 bases between. The CDR3 reads CASSLTPGNTIYF. Here the CDR3 DNA reads TGTGCCAGCAGCTTGACACCTGGAAACACCATATATTTT.

The rearrangement uses TRBV6-1 and TRBJ2-1, with D possibly TRBD2 on 6 matching bases. CDR1 and CDR2 from the germline V gene are MNHNS and SASEGT. This CDR3 has 17 amino acids. The V and J ends lost 4 bases and 3 bases respectively, with 19 bases between them. CDR3: CASSGSGPLKLYNEQFF. The CDR3 DNA is TGTGCCAGCAGTGGTAGCGGCCCATTGAAACTCTACAATGAGCAGTTCTTC.

Here the CDR3 DNA reads TGCGCCAGCAGCTCCTCCGGGGGGAACGGAAACACCATATATTTT. Encoded protein: CASSSSGGNGNTIYF. The chain links TRBV5-1 to TRBJ1-3; D is perhaps TRBD1 (5 bases). Germline-derived CDR1 and CDR2 are SGHRS and YFSETQ. CDR3 length equals 15 residues. Between the trimmed V and J ends, which lost 3 bases and 4 bases, there was a span of 14 bases.

The chain joins TRBV19 to TRBJ1-1; no firm D call. There are 14 residues in the CDR3. Germline V lookup: CDR1 LNHDA, CDR2 SQIVND (reference sequence). The V and J ends lost 6 bases and 0 bases respectively, with 11 bases between them. In nucleotides, the CDR3 is TGTGCCAGTAGACGGGAGACATTGAACACTGAAGCTTTCTTT. Amino acids: CASRRETLNTEAFF.

This chain uses TRBV6-6 with TRBJ2-1, with D uncertain. In germline, CDR1 is MNHNY, CDR2 SVGAGI (reference sequence). Trimming took 6 bases from V and 6 from J, leaving 15 bases between them. The CDR3 runs to 14 residues. The CDR3 spells CASRYGSPSNEQFF. The CDR3, as DNA: TGTGCCAGCAGATATGGCAGTCCCAGCAATGAGCAGTTCTTC.

This chain joins TRBV7-9 and TRBJ1-1; no clear D gene. The CDR3 runs 12 residues. The V and J ends lost 5 bases and 11 bases respectively, with 15 bases between them. CDR1 and CDR2 from the germline V gene are SEHNR and FQNEAQ (reference sequence). The DNA for the CDR3 is TGTGCCAGCAGCGCCTCCGGGAGACACGCTTTCTTT. This sequence encodes CASSASGRHAFF.

The chain recombines TRBV27 with TRBJ2-7; perhaps TRBD2 as D (7 bases). CDR1 MNHEY and CDR2 SMNVEV come from the germline V gene (reference sequence). The CDR3 contains 14 residues. Deletions cut 8 bases from V and 3 bases from J, with 17 bases between. The CDR3 region has the DNA TGTGCCAGCGCTTGGGGGGGGCCCGTCTACGAGCAGTACTTC. This gives the protein CASAWGGPVYEQYF.

The chain employs TRBV5-4 and TRBJ2-7, with a possible D match to TRBD2 (6 bases). Germline V gene lookup returns CDR1 SGHNT and CDR2 YYREEE (reference sequence). CDR3 length: 14 amino acids. The V gene lost 5 bases and the J gene lost 0 bases, with 12 bases spanning the gap. CDR3 loop: CASRLREHSYEQYF. The CDR3 DNA follows: TGTGCCAGCAGGCTTCGGGAGCACTCCTACGAGCAGTACTTC.

The chain links TRBV7-6 to TRBJ1-2; no definite D call. V was cut by 2 bases and J by 5 bases, with 15 bases left in between. The CDR3 runs to 15 residues. Germline lookup yields CDR1 SGHVS and CDR2 FNYEAQ. The CDR3: CASSLSPGFIYGYTF. CDR3 DNA: TGTGCCAGCAGCTTAAGTCCGGGGTTCATTTATGGCTACACCTTC.

This chain uses TRBV4-2 with TRBJ2-3; possible D gene TRBD2, 6 bases. The CDR3 runs to 15 residues. Per the germline V gene, CDR1 is LGHNA and CDR2 is YNFKEQ. The V end was cut by 1 base, the J end by 3 bases, with 11 bases between. The CDR3 region is CASSQASAGTDTQYF. CDR3 nucleotide sequence: TGTGCCAGCAGCCAAGCGTCCGCGGGGACAGATACGCAGTATTTT.

The chain uses TRBV6-5 and TRBJ1-2; weak D call: TRBD1 (5 bases). This CDR3 region has 13 residues. Germline V gene lookup returns CDR1 MNHEY and CDR2 SVGAGI. V lost 2 bases to trimming and J lost 8 bases, with 12 bases between them. The CDR3 region is CASSYAHSGGYTF. CDR3 in DNA: TGTGCCAGCAGTTACGCCCACTCAGGGGGCTACACCTTC.

This clone showed up just once. The CDR3 spells CASSEDRGNTEAFF. CDR3 in DNA: TGTGCCAGCTCAGAGGACAGGGGGAACACTGAAGCTTTCTTT. The V gene is TRBV18, the J gene TRBJ1-1; 9 bases align to TRBD1. Per the germline V gene, CDR1 is KGHSH and CDR2 is LQKENI. Trimming at V came to 5 bases and at J to 1 base, leaving 2 bases not matched to a gene. The CDR3 spans 14 residues.

The chain uses TRBV20-1 and TRBJ2-1; D is undetermined. The CDR3 spans 11 residues. Between the trimmed V and J ends, which lost 2 bases and 8 bases, there was a span of 7 bases. Germline CDR1 and CDR2: DFQATT and SNEGSKA (reference sequence). The CDR3 region is CSARSFDEQFF. DNA for the CDR3: TGCAGTGCTAGATCTTTCGATGAGCAGTTCTTC.

This clone was observed once. V gene TRBV7-9 combines with J gene TRBJ1-2; 8 nucleotides line up with TRBD1. CDR1 and CDR2 (germline): SEHNR, FQNEAQ (reference sequence). With 5 bases clipped from V and 7 bases from J, the junction kept 12 bases outside the gene matches. The CDR3 loop spans 15 amino acids. For the CDR3, the DNA is TGTGCCAGCAGCCTACCGGGACAGGTCTTTACTGGCTACACCTTC. Encoded protein: CASSLPGQVFTGYTF.

The V call is TRBV3-1 (or the pseudogene TRBV3-2), the J call TRBJ2-2; the D gene is possibly TRBD2 (6 bases). The CDR3 runs to 13 residues. Between the trimmed V and J ends, which lost 3 bases and 5 bases, there was a span of 7 bases. Germline CDR1 is LGHDT and CDR2 is YNNKEL (reference sequence). The CDR3, as DNA: TGTGCCAGCAGCCATGGGGGGACCGGGGAGCTGTTTTTT. It translates to CASSHGGTGELFF.

The CDR3 bases are TGCAGCGGACTACTAGCGAACTCCTACAATGAGCAGTTCTTC. This translates into CSGLLANSYNEQFF. The chain uses TRBV29-1 and TRBJ2-1; 7 bases match TRBD2. The CDR3 loop spans 14 amino acids. CDR1 and CDR2 (germline): SQVTM, ANQGSEA. The J segment lost 0 bases and the V segment lost 7 bases, leaving 6 bases of the junction unmatched.

This sequence joins TRBV7-9 and TRBJ2-1, with 7 bases lining up with TRBD2. V lost 5 bases and J lost 0; bases outside the gene matches: 4. Per the germline V gene, CDR1 is SEHNR and CDR2 is FQNEAQ (reference sequence). The CDR3 is made up of 15 amino acids. The CDR3 sequence is CASSPTSASYNEQFF. The CDR3 nucleotides are TGTGCCAGCAGCCCTACTAGCGCCTCCTACAATGAGCAGTTCTTC.

The J gene is TRBJ2-4, the V gene TRBV5-1, with a weak D call TRBD1 (6 bases). CDR1 is SGHRS and CDR2 is YFSETQ in the germline V gene. The CDR3 runs to 15 residues. Trimming stripped 7 bases from V and 7 bases from J, with 21 bases between. CDR3 in DNA: TGCGCCAGCCGGGTGGGCACAGGGATTGGGAACATTCAGTACTTC. Translation: CASRVGTGIGNIQYF. Variable domain in full (rest from reference TRBV5-1 and TRBJ2-4): KAGVTQTPRYLIKTRGQQVTLSCSPISGHRSVSWYQQTPGQGLQFLFEYFSETQRNKGNFPGRFSGRQFSNSRSEMNVSTLELGDSALYLCASRVGTGIGNIQYFGAGTRLSVL.

This clone was seen only once. The V and J genes are TRBV27 and TRBJ1-4; tentative D call: TRBD1 (5 bases). Germline assignment: CDR1 MNHEY and CDR2 SMNVEV (reference sequence). This CDR3 spans 16 amino acids. V gave up 5 bases and J gave up 8 bases, with 21 bases separating them. CDR3 sequence reads: CASSHPTTDGDEKLFF. DNA for the CDR3: TGTGCCAGCAGTCACCCCACGACAGATGGAGACGAAAAACTGTTTTTT.

The chain is built from TRBV7-8 and TRBJ1-5, with 8 bases identical to TRBD1. J was trimmed by 5 bases and V by 5 bases; bases with no gene match: 8. CDR1 and CDR2 from the germline V gene are SGHVS and FQNEAQ. The CDR3 has 15 residues. CDR3 sequence (DNA): TGTGCCAGCAGCCAAGGACAGGGACAATATCAGCCCCAGCATTTT. This gives the protein CASSQGQGQYQPQHF.

J is TRBJ2-1 and V is TRBV27, with 8 bases matching TRBD2. V lost 4 bases and J lost 8; bases outside the gene matches: 10. The CDR3 contains 15 residues. Germline V gene sequence: CDR1 MNHEY, CDR2 SMNVEV (reference sequence). CDR3 DNA: TGTGCCAGCAGTTCACCCGATAGCGGGAAGCATGAGCAGTTCTTC. This gives the protein CASSSPDSGKHEQFF.

The chain is built from TRBV5-1 and TRBJ2-5; weak D call: TRBD2 (6 bases). Trimming took off 9 bases at V and 4 bases at J, with 22 bases between the two ends. Germline CDR1 SGHRS, CDR2 YFSETQ. The CDR3 covers 15 residues. CDR3 sequence: CATRESSGIVETQYF. The CDR3 DNA is TGCGCCACCCGGGAGTCGAGCGGCATTGTAGAGACCCAGTACTTC.

The CDR3 region is CASSLLGNEQFF. DNA for the CDR3: TGTGCCAGCAGCCTTCTAGGCAATGAGCAGTTCTTC. The rearrangement uses TRBV3-1 (or the pseudogene TRBV3-2) and TRBJ2-1, with D uncertain. This CDR3 is 12 amino acids long. The germline V and J ends were trimmed by 4 bases and 6 bases, with 7 bases remaining between them. The germline CDR1 and CDR2 sequences are LGHDT and YNNKEL (reference sequence).

V and J are TRBV5-6 and TRBJ1-5, with D perhaps TRBD1 (6 bases). The length of the CDR3 is 15 residues. Trimming took 2 bases from V and 5 from J, leaving 14 bases between them. Germline CDR1 SGHDT, CDR2 YYEEEE. The CDR3 nucleotides are TGTGCCAGCAGCTTTAGGGGGTTCTCGGATCAGCCCCAGCATTTT. Translating it yields CASSFRGFSDQPQHF.